Below, one T cell receptor (beta chain) is given with its context. Its cognate antigen is unknown. The data are from a study of a mutant IDH1 vaccine in newly diagnosed glioma. About the study: Every participant had undergone radiotherapy, temozolomide, or both before, and most underwent both.

The time point here: baseline, week 1 (first vaccination visit). This sample's treatment: pre-vaccination baseline after standard-of-care therapy. Study conclusions and caveats: Pseudoprogression seemed unrelated to changes in top peripheral T cell clonotypes.

Profiling relied on immunoSEQ multiplex PCR, and the TCRdb table lists in-frame clones only, not all of them. This table has approximately 92,000 clones, 80% appearing once. The CDR3 is 17 residues long. Trimming cost V 4 bases and J 8 bases, with 26 bases left between them. CDR1 is SGHRS and CDR2 is YFSETQ in the germline V gene. V gene TRBV5-1 combines with J gene TRBJ2-3; D is unresolved. This sample comprised PBMCs, obtained from a glioma patient treated with radiotherapy, temozolomide or both. The sequence derives from a man aged 35-49 years with glioma. The CDR3 is CASSMNDGTRKAGTQYF. The CDR3 DNA reads TGCGCCAGCAGCATGAATGACGGTACTCGAAAGGCAGGTACGCAGTATTTT.